Below, 3 T cell receptor beta chains from the same sample are listed, as sequenced in a study of T cells in women clearing cervical HPV infection. Data came from immunoSEQ multiplex PCR; TCRdb stores just in-frame clones and leaves some out. Its table records 30,000 to 45,000 clones. Input material: blood buffy coat. The receptors were sampled from a woman between 18 and 70 years old with a cervical HPV16 infection that either progressed to CIN3+ or cleared (not recorded which).

To note about this clone: Read data end 3 residues before the CDR3 end; the end is taken from the germline J gene. This chain uses TRBV19 with TRBJ1-5; 7 bases are a match to TRBD1. V gave up 2 bases and J gave up 6 bases; unmatched junction bases: 1. Germline assignment: CDR1 LNHDA and CDR2 SQIVND (reference sequence). The CDR3 consists of 13 residues. CDR3 DNA (partial): TGTGCCAGTAGTATAACAGGGGCTCAGCCC. Translation: CASSITGAQP. The full CDR3 sequence reads CASSITGAQPQHF. Combining the CDR3 with reference TRBV19 and TRBJ1-5 gives the whole variable domain DGGITQSPKYLFRKEGQNVTLSCEQNLNHDAMYWYRQDPGQGLRLIYYSQIVNDFQKGDIAEGYSVSREKKESFPLTVTSAQKNPTAFYLCASSITGAQPQHFGDGTRLSIL.

On this clone: The read ends 3 residues early relative to the CDR3; the germline J gene fills the gap. This rearrangement joins TRBV7-8 to TRBJ2-5; 8 nucleotides match TRBD2. The CDR3 is 15 residues long. Per germline, CDR1 SGHVS and CDR2 FQNEAQ. V was clipped by 6 bases and J by 5 bases; unmatched bases: 11. CDR3 DNA, as far as it was read: TGTGCCAGCAGGCCCGGGACTAGTGGCCCGGAGACC. It encodes CASRPGTSGPET. The whole CDR3 sequence is CASRPGTSGPETQYF.

Comments on this clone: Read coverage stops 3 residues before the CDR3 terminus; the germline J gene supplies the remainder. V gene TRBV29-1 combines with J gene TRBJ2-5; perhaps TRBD1 as D (6 bases). Trimming took off 0 bases at V and 5 bases at J, with 13 bases between the two ends. Germline V gene lookup returns CDR1 SQVTM and CDR2 ANQGSEA. The CDR3 is 14 residues long. The sequenced CDR3 bases are TGCAGCGTTGAAGAGGGGGCCTTTTTGGAGACC. As protein: CSVEEGAFLET. The entire CDR3 protein is CSVEEGAFLETQYF.